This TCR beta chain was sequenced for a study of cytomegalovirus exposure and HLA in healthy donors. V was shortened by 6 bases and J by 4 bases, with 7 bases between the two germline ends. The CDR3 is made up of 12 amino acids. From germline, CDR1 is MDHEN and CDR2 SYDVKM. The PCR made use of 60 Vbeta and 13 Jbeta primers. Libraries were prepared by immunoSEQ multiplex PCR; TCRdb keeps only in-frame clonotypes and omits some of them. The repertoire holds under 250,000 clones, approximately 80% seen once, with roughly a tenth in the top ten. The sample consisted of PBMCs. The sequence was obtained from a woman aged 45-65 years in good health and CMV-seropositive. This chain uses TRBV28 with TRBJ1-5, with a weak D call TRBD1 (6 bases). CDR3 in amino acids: CASSTGNQPQHF. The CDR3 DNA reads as TGTGCCAGCAGCACAGGGAATCAGCCCCAGCATTTT.